The 21 T cell receptor beta chains presented below share a single source sample, sequenced in a study of cytomegalovirus exposure and HLA in healthy donors. Primers included in the PCR were 60 Vbeta and 13 Jbeta primers. Produced via immunoSEQ multiplex PCR; TCRdb's table is partial and in-frame only. The sample includes 85,000 to 100,000 clones, about 80% seen only once; the top ten take about 3.1%. Sequenced: PBMCs. The receptors were sampled from a male donor in good health and CMV-seropositive.

The chain joins TRBV5-1 to TRBJ1-2; unclear D gene. Germline V CDR1 and CDR2: SGHRS, YFSETQ. The CDR3 runs to 14 residues. V gave up 2 bases and J gave up 8 bases, with 16 bases separating them. The CDR3: CASSFVARREGYTF. The CDR3 DNA reads as TGCGCCAGCAGCTTCGTTGCACGGCGGGAAGGCTACACCTTC.

This chain connects TRBV6-5 to TRBJ1-1; D is perhaps TRBD1 (6 bases). The V gene's germline CDR1 is MNHEY and CDR2 SVGAGI. Trimming pared 4 bases from V and 3 bases from J, leaving 18 bases between. CDR3 length: 16 residues. CDR3: CASSFRMVQGYTEAFF. CDR3 DNA sequence: TGTGCCAGCAGTTTTCGAATGGTACAGGGATACACTGAAGCTTTCTTT.

The chain recombines TRBV19 with TRBJ1-1; a weak D match, TRBD1 (6 bases). CDR3 length: 15 amino acids. V was cut by 1 base and J by 4 bases, with 13 bases left in between. Germline CDR1 is LNHDA and CDR2 is SQIVND (reference sequence). The DNA of the CDR3 is TGTGCCAGTAGTATAGGACCAGGGGTGGGCACTGAAGCTTTCTTT. Translated, it gives CASSIGPGVGTEAFF.

This clone has just a few counts. The rearrangement links TRBV5-1 to TRBJ1-1, with a tentative D call TRBD1 (5 bases). Trimming removed 4 bases at V and 0 bases at J, with 10 bases between. From germline, CDR1 is SGHRS and CDR2 YFSETQ. The CDR3 sequence is 14 residues long. The DNA of the CDR3 is TGCGCCAGCAGCCTGGACACCATGAACACTGAAGCTTTCTTT. Amino acid sequence: CASSLDTMNTEAFF.

This clone was counted a few times. The rearrangement links TRBV29-1 to TRBJ2-7, with D possibly being TRBD2 (6 bases). Germline CDR1 SQVTM, CDR2 ANQGSEA. This CDR3 is built from 13 residues. The germline V and J ends were trimmed by 3 bases and 0 bases, with 9 bases remaining between them. The DNA for the CDR3 is TGCAGCGTTGATATTAGCGGCTCCTACGAGCAGTACTTC. It encodes CSVDISGSYEQYF.

This clone was counted between two and nine times. V is TRBV7-9 and J is TRBJ1-4; 9 nucleotides line up with TRBD1. Germline V gives CDR1 SEHNR, CDR2 FQNEAQ (reference sequence). The length of the CDR3 is 14 residues. The V and J ends lost 5 bases and 13 bases, in that order; junction bases with no gene match: 11. The CDR3 sequence is CASSPTDRGDRLFF. CDR3 nucleotides: TGTGCCAGCAGCCCCACGGACAGGGGTGACAGACTGTTTTTT.

The genes are TRBV19 and TRBJ1-2, with 10 bases that match TRBD1. This CDR3 region has 15 residues. V shed 5 bases, J shed 4 bases, and the junction held 7 bases outside the gene matches. The V gene's germline CDR1 is LNHDA and CDR2 SQIVND (reference sequence). DNA for the CDR3: TGTGCCAGTAGTGATACCGGGACAGGGGCCTATGGCTACACCTTC. Translation gives CASSDTGTGAYGYTF.

In this sample, this clone turned up a few times. This sequence joins TRBV5-1 and TRBJ1-1; tentative D call: TRBD1 (5 bases). Germline V gene sequence: CDR1 SGHRS, CDR2 YFSETQ. Trimming cost V 2 bases and J 3 bases, with 14 bases left between them. This CDR3 region has 15 residues. CDR3: CASSLQAEPYTEAFF. The CDR3 DNA reads TGCGCCAGCAGCTTACAGGCGGAACCTTACACTGAAGCTTTCTTT.

The chain has TRBV30 and TRBJ2-1; 12 bases fit TRBD2. This CDR3 has 17 residues. CDR1 and CDR2 from the germline V gene are GTSNPN and SVGIG (reference sequence). Trimming removed 5 bases from V and 7 bases from J; junction bases left unmatched: 15. The CDR3 nucleotides are TGTGCCTGGGGCCCCCCCCTAGCGGGGGGGCTAGGTAATGAGCAGTTCTTC. It is translated as CAWGPPLAGGLGNEQFF.

This chain links TRBV2 with TRBJ2-1; D is possibly TRBD1 (5 bases). The CDR3 has 13 amino acids. V lost 3 bases and J 8 bases, leaving 11 bases between the germline ends. Looked up from germline, CDR1 is SNHLY and CDR2 is FYNNEI. In DNA, the CDR3 is TGTGCCAGCAGTGACCAGGGTGACGATGAGCAGTTCTTC. Translating it yields CASSDQGDDEQFF.

V is TRBV5-1 and J is TRBJ2-5, with 10 bases matching TRBD2. This CDR3 is 15 amino acids long. V was clipped by 4 bases and J by 5 bases; unmatched bases: 8. The germline CDR1 and CDR2 sequences are SGHRS and YFSETQ. The CDR3 region has the DNA TGCGCCAGCAGCACAGCGGGGGGGTTTGGGGAGACCCAGTACTTC. Encoded protein: CASSTAGGFGETQYF.

This clone turned up a few times. The rearrangement links TRBV27 to TRBJ1-2; D may be TRBD1 (5 bases). V was cut by 2 bases and J by 4 bases, with 8 bases left in between. The CDR3 spans 13 residues. Germline-derived CDR1 and CDR2 are MNHEY and SMNVEV (reference sequence). CDR3 sequence reads: CASSLGHRYGYTF. As DNA, the CDR3 is TGTGCCAGCAGTTTAGGACACCGCTATGGCTACACCTTC.

The gene calls are TRBV4-3 and TRBJ2-1, with a tentative D call TRBD2 (7 bases). The V end lost 0 bases, the J end lost 8 bases, and 17 bases lay between the germline ends. In germline, CDR1 is LGHNA, CDR2 YSLEER. The CDR3 contains 16 residues. The CDR3 DNA sequence: TGCGCCAGCAGCCAAGATATGTCGGGGGGCCACTATGAGCAGTTCTTC. Translation: CASSQDMSGGHYEQFF.

V gene TRBV6-6 combines with J gene TRBJ2-1; 7 nucleotides agree with TRBD2. Germline CDR1 and CDR2: MNHNY and SVGAGI (reference sequence). V trimming: 2 bases; J trimming: 6 bases; junction bases outside the gene matches: 4. The CDR3 sequence is 14 residues long. The CDR3: CASSYPSGVNEQFF. The CDR3 coding sequence is TGTGCCAGCAGTTACCCTAGCGGAGTCAATGAGCAGTTCTTC.

The CDR3 DNA is TGTGCCAGCAGCTTACGTAGGAACACTGAAGCTTTCTTT. Translating it yields CASSLRRNTEAFF. The chain joins TRBV11-3 to TRBJ1-1; D uncertain. The CDR3 loop spans 13 amino acids. The ends were cut back, 2 bases at V and 1 base at J, with 5 bases in the middle. Germline CDR1 and CDR2: SGHNT and YENEEA.

This rearrangement joins TRBV5-3 to TRBJ1-3; 9 bases fit TRBD1. TRBV5-3 is treated as an ORF (open reading frame) with a function not yet certain. The CDR3 has 18 amino acids. V trimming: 3 bases; J trimming: 0 bases; junction bases outside the gene matches: 10. The CDR3 bases are TGTGCCAGAAGCTGGGCGCCGGGACAGGGCCACTCTGGAAACACCATATATTTT. Translated, it gives CARSWAPGQGHSGNTIYF.

The genes are TRBV21-1 and TRBJ1-1; the tabulated D call, TRBD1, remains unverified against the DNA. TRBV21-1 is listed as a pseudogene. The CDR3 is 13 amino acids. CDR3 sequence: CASSKGQNTEAFF. The CDR3 DNA follows: TGTGCCAGCAGCAAGGGACAGAACACTGAAGCTTTCTTT.

The V call is TRBV7-2, the J call TRBJ2-3, with 9 bases lining up with TRBD1. J gave up 4 bases and V 4 bases, and 12 bases lay outside the gene matches. CDR3 length equals 17 residues. Germline lookup yields CDR1 SGHTA and CDR2 FQGNSA. The CDR3 is CASSSQGGQGGPDTQYF. In nucleotides, the CDR3 is TGTGCCAGCAGCTCCCAGGGGGGACAGGGAGGCCCAGATACGCAGTATTTT. Filled out from reference TRBV7-2 and TRBJ2-3, the complete variable domain reads GAGVSQSPSNKVTEKGKDVELRCDPISGHTALYWYRQSLGQGLEFLIYFQGNSAPDKSGLPSDRFSAERTGGSVSTLTIQRTQQEDSAVYLCASSSQGGQGGPDTQYFGPGTRLTVL.

This clone has just a few counts. The chain combines TRBV5-1 with TRBJ1-1; D might be TRBD1 (6 bases). This CDR3 region has 15 residues. Germline V gives CDR1 SGHRS, CDR2 YFSETQ. V gave up 2 bases and J gave up 4 bases, with 15 bases separating them. CDR3 amino acids: CASSLTGNMGTEAFF. DNA of the CDR3: TGCGCCAGCAGCTTAACAGGGAATATGGGCACTGAAGCTTTCTTT.

As concerns this clone: The same CDR3 also results from other DNA sequences found in this sample. The chain carries TRBV7-8 and TRBJ1-6; 10 nucleotides align to TRBD1. The CDR3 is 14 residues long. Germline V CDR1 and CDR2: SGHVS, FQNEAQ. With V trimmed by 6 bases and J by 7 bases, 3 bases remained unmatched. The CDR3 sequence: CASRPGQGNSPLHF. Here the CDR3 DNA reads TGTGCCAGCAGACCGGGACAGGGGAATTCACCCCTCCACTTT.

The DNA for the CDR3 is TGTGCCAGCAGCTGGGACAACCAGCAGTTCTTC. Translating gives CASSWDNQQFF. This chain uses TRBV6-5 with TRBJ2-1, with TRBD1 as a possible D gene (6 bases). V lost 6 bases and J lost 11, with 11 bases in between. The CDR3 has 11 amino acids. Germline V gene sequence: CDR1 MNHEY, CDR2 SVGAGI.